Below, 27 T cell receptor beta chains from the same sample are listed, as sequenced in a study of T-cell memory formation after mild COVID-19. MiXCR was run by TCRdb on the 5' RACE reads, yielding one entry per CDR3 protein. The data hold about 210,000 distinct CDR3 sequences, with about 10% observed a single time. Material: PBMCs or a T cell subset sorted from them (not recorded which). The origin of the receptors is a man aged 18 to 30 who had mild COVID-19 (a few samples of this study predate the infection). Cell type and time point are not known.

V and J are TRBV6-5 and TRBJ2-5, with 8 bases that match TRBD1. V trimming: 2 bases; J trimming: 5 bases; junction bases outside the gene matches: 7. CDR1 is MNHEY, CDR2 SVGAGI, per germline. The CDR3 runs 15 residues. The CDR3 bases are TGTGCCAGCAGTTACACTTGGACAGGGCGGGAGACCCAGTACTTC. This codes for CASSYTWTGRETQYF.

The CDR3 sequence is CASSLSFARTEAFF. For the CDR3, the DNA is TGTGCCAGCAGCTTAAGCTTCGCGCGGACTGAAGCTTTCTTT. This chain joins TRBV7-2 and TRBJ1-1; the D is unclear. The CDR3 is made up of 14 amino acids. Germline lookup yields CDR1 SGHTA and CDR2 FQGNSA. V was cut by 2 bases and J by 5 bases, with 12 bases left in between.

This sequence joins TRBV24-1 and TRBJ1-1; the D gene is possibly TRBD1 (5 bases). Trimming shortened V by 2 bases and J by 5 bases, and 5 bases separated the two germline ends. This CDR3 region has 12 residues. From germline, CDR1 is KGHDR and CDR2 SFDVKD. The CDR3 DNA follows: TGTGCCACCAGTGATTGGGGGACTGAAGCTTTCTTT. This sequence encodes CATSDWGTEAFF.

Only a few counts were recorded for this clonotype. The chain couples TRBV20-1 to TRBJ1-6, with a weak D call TRBD1 (5 bases). This CDR3 comprises 14 residues. Germline V gene data show CDR1 as DFQATT and CDR2 as SNEGSKA (reference sequence). Between the trimmed V and J ends, which lost 0 bases and 6 bases, there was a span of 9 bases. The CDR3 reads CSARDATANSPLHF. The DNA for the CDR3 is TGCAGTGCTAGAGATGCGACAGCTAATTCACCCCTCCACTTT.

The sample holds a few counts of this clonotype. V is TRBV15 and J is TRBJ2-5, with D tentatively TRBD1 (5 bases). This CDR3 is 14 amino acids long. V was cut by 3 bases and J by 5 bases, with 13 bases left in between. Germline V lookup: CDR1 LNHNV, CDR2 YYDKDF (reference sequence). CDR3 sequence: CATSRSQGFETQYF. CDR3 coding DNA: TGTGCCACCAGCAGGTCCCAGGGATTTGAGACCCAGTACTTC. The full variable domain, completed using reference TRBV15 and TRBJ2-5, is DAMVIQNPRYQVTQFGKPVTLSCSQTLNHNVMYWYQQKSSQAPKLLFHYYDKDFNNEADTPDNFQSRRPNTSFCFLDIRSPGLGDTAMYLCATSRSQGFETQYFGPGTRLLVL.

This clonotype was counted between two and nine times. This chain joins TRBV11-3 and TRBJ2-5; D gene uncertain. The CDR3 is made up of 13 amino acids. V dropped 5 bases and J dropped 2 bases, with 9 bases sitting between them. CDR1 is SGHNT, CDR2 YENEEA, per germline. In DNA form, the CDR3 reads TGTGCCAGCAGCCTCTCACAGCAAGAGACCCAGTACTTC. It yields the protein CASSLSQQETQYF.

The table lists this clonotype with a few counts. V and J are TRBV4-3 and TRBJ2-2; D call uncertain. Germline V gene lookup returns CDR1 LGHNA and CDR2 YSLEER. The length of the CDR3 is 17 residues. The V gene lost 0 bases and the J gene lost 0 bases, with 11 bases spanning the gap. For the CDR3, the DNA is TGCGCCAGCAGCCAAGATGGGTGGGCGGCGAACACCGGGGAGCTGTTTTTT. Encoded protein: CASSQDGWAANTGELFF.

This clonotype was observed a few times. The genes are TRBV9 and TRBJ2-4; D possibly matches TRBD1 or TRBD2 (5 bases each). Germline CDR1 reads SGDLS; CDR2 reads YYNGEE. Trimming took 2 bases from V and 8 from J, leaving 5 bases between them. The CDR3 contains 11 residues. CDR3 protein: CASSVGDIQYF. The DNA of the CDR3 is TGTGCCAGCAGCGTGGGGGACATTCAGTACTTC.

This clonotype appeared a few times. The chain combines TRBV7-9 with TRBJ1-2; TRBD1 aligns across 8 bases. J gave up 7 bases and V 4 bases, and 11 bases lay outside the gene matches. CDR3 length equals 15 residues. Germline loops: CDR1 SEHNR, CDR2 FQNEAQ (reference sequence). As DNA, the CDR3 is TGTGCCAGCAGCTCCGCCCCCAGACAGGGGTCTGGCTACACCTTC. Protein sequence: CASSSAPRQGSGYTF.

CDR3 residues: CSARDPAGALTEAFF. As DNA, the CDR3 is TGCAGTGCTAGAGACCCAGCGGGGGCTCTAACTGAAGCTTTCTTT. The chain has TRBV20-1 and TRBJ1-1; possible D gene TRBD1, 6 bases. Germline CDR1 is DFQATT and CDR2 is SNEGSKA (reference sequence). Deletions cut 0 bases from V and 5 bases from J, with 16 bases between. The CDR3 runs 15 residues.

The sample holds a few counts of this clonotype. The genes are TRBV7-8 and TRBJ2-6, with D perhaps TRBD1 or TRBD2 (5 bases each). The CDR3 length is 17 residues. Germline V gene sequence: CDR1 SGHVS, CDR2 FQNEAQ. Trimming took 5 bases from V and 2 from J, leaving 16 bases between them. The CDR3 nucleotides read TGTGCCAGCAGCACCCGGGGACGGCTCGCTGGGGCCAACGTCCTGACTTTC. It codes for CASSTRGRLAGANVLTF.

The J gene is TRBJ1-4, the V gene TRBV20-1; TRBD1 is a possible D gene (5 bases). With 1 base removed from V and 6 bases from J, the gap between germline ends came to 12 bases. Germline V lookup: CDR1 DFQATT, CDR2 SNEGSKA (reference sequence). This CDR3 region has 14 residues. The CDR3 here is CSARGGSLYEKLFF. As DNA, the CDR3 is TGCAGTGCTAGAGGGGGCAGTCTTTATGAAAAACTGTTTTTT.

This clonotype was seen a handful of times. The gene calls are TRBV4-3 and TRBJ2-1; the match to TRBD2 covers 7 bases. CDR3 size: 14 residues. Germline V gene data show CDR1 as LGHNA and CDR2 as YSLEER. V lost 5 bases, J lost 8 bases, and 9 bases stayed unmatched. CDR3 sequence: CASSTERGRDEQFF. In DNA, the CDR3 is TGCGCCAGCAGCACGGAACGAGGGAGGGATGAGCAGTTCTTC.

This clonotype was recorded a few times. V and J are TRBV5-4 and TRBJ2-7; D gene ambiguous. The V gene's germline CDR1 is SGHNT and CDR2 YYREEE (reference sequence). This CDR3 is 13 amino acids long. Trimming removed 4 bases at V and 3 bases at J, with 11 bases between. This chain's CDR3 is CASSRAPGYEQYV. CDR3 bases: TGTGCCAGCAGCAGGGCCCCGGGCTACGAGCAGTACGTC.

The chain carries TRBV20-1 and TRBJ2-2; 8 bases are a match to TRBD1. The CDR3 has 15 amino acids. Trimming took 3 bases from V and 0 from J; bases not matched to a gene: 3. CDR1 is DFQATT, CDR2 SNEGSKA, per germline (reference sequence). In DNA, the CDR3 is TGCAGTGCTAGGACAGGGGCTACGAACACCGGGGAGCTGTTTTTT. Translation: CSARTGATNTGELFF.

This clonotype occurred many times. The chain joins TRBV7-6 to TRBJ2-2; the match to TRBD1 covers 8 bases. The CDR3 loop spans 15 amino acids. Germline-derived CDR1 and CDR2 are SGHVS and FNYEAQ. V lost 6 bases, J lost 3 bases, and 6 bases stayed unmatched. CDR3 residues: CASRSGQGYTGELFF. CDR3 DNA: TGTGCCAGCAGATCCGGACAGGGCTACACCGGGGAGCTGTTTTTT.

This clonotype has at least ten counts. The chain has TRBV6-6 and TRBJ2-1; 11 nucleotides match TRBD2. This CDR3 has 13 amino acids. Trimming removed 7 bases from V and 7 bases from J; junction bases left unmatched: 3. Germline CDR1 MNHNY, CDR2 SVGAGI (reference sequence). As DNA, the CDR3 is TGTGCCAGCACCCTAGCGGGGGGTAATGAGCAGTTCTTC. Translating it yields CASTLAGGNEQFF.

The chain combines TRBV18 with TRBJ1-5; D is perhaps TRBD1 (6 bases). CDR3 length: 13 amino acids. V dropped 4 bases and J dropped 5 bases, with 9 bases sitting between them. The germline CDR1 and CDR2 sequences are KGHSH and LQKENI. CDR3: CASSHGGDQPQHF. The CDR3 bases are TGTGCCAGCTCACATGGGGGCGATCAGCCCCAGCATTTT.

This clonotype was counted only a few times. V is TRBV7-9 and J is TRBJ1-1; D possibly corresponds to TRBD1 (6 bases). This CDR3 has 12 amino acids. CDR1 and CDR2 from the germline V gene are SEHNR and FQNEAQ (reference sequence). The V end lost 4 bases, the J end lost 7 bases, and 10 bases lay between the germline ends. The CDR3 here is CASSSQGIEAFF. Here the CDR3 DNA reads TGTGCCAGCAGCTCACAGGGTATTGAAGCTTTCTTT.

This clonotype was seen repeatedly, ten times or more. The chain links TRBV27 to TRBJ1-2; TRBD1 is a possible D gene (6 bases). The CDR3 is 15 residues long. V lost 5 bases to trimming and J lost 3 bases, with 16 bases between them. CDR1 and CDR2 from the germline V gene are MNHEY and SMNVEV (reference sequence). The CDR3 DNA is TGTGCCAGCAGTCCACGGCACGGGGGCGACTATGGCTACACCTTC. It is translated as CASSPRHGGDYGYTF.

This clonotype was observed many times. One junction end does not reproduce the germline sequence, and a read error may be involved. The chain is built from TRBV5-1 and TRBJ1-5; D call uncertain. In germline, CDR1 is SGHRS, CDR2 YFSETQ. CDR3 length: 12 residues. The CDR3 reads CASSLEGQPQHF. The CDR3 DNA reads TGTGCCAGCAGCTTAGAGGGTCAGCCCCAGCATTTT.

The CDR3: CASSYAGGETQYF. Written as DNA, the CDR3 is TGTGCCAGCAGTTACGCGGGGGGAGAGACCCAGTACTTC. The chain carries TRBV6-6 and TRBJ2-5; TRBD2 aligns across 8 bases. With 2 bases clipped from V and 4 bases from J, the junction kept 0 bases outside the gene matches. Looked up from germline, CDR1 is MNHNY and CDR2 is SVGAGI (reference sequence). This CDR3 comprises 13 residues.

The CDR3 protein is CASSVDNSPLHF. DNA of the CDR3: TGTGCCAGCAGCGTAGATAATTCACCCCTCCACTTT. V usage is TRBV9 and J usage is TRBJ1-6; D gene ambiguous. CDR1 is SGDLS, CDR2 YYNGEE, per germline. The CDR3 length is 12 residues. Between the trimmed V and J ends, which lost 0 bases and 5 bases, there was a span of 0 bases.

This chain connects TRBV11-2 to TRBJ2-1, with D uncertain. This CDR3 is built from 13 residues. Germline-derived CDR1 and CDR2 are SGHAT and FQNNGV. V lost 1 base to trimming and J lost 7 bases, with 8 bases between them. The chain's CDR3 is CASSLVSLNEQFF. The CDR3 bases are TGTGCCAGCAGCTTAGTTTCGTTGAATGAGCAGTTCTTC. Together with reference TRBV11-2 and TRBJ2-1, the CDR3 gives the full variable domain: EAGVAQSPRYKIIEKRQSVAFWCNPISGHATLYWYQQILGQGPKLLIQFQNNGVVDDSQLPKDRFSAERLKGVDSTLKIQPAKLEDSAVYLCASSLVSLNEQFFGPGTRLTVL.

V is TRBV18 and J is TRBJ2-1, with no clear D. This CDR3 has 14 residues. The V gene's germline CDR1 is KGHSH and CDR2 LQKENI. Trimming removed 3 bases at V and 7 bases at J, with 13 bases between. CDR3 protein: CASSPSGSRNEQFF. Written as DNA, the CDR3 is TGTGCCAGCTCACCTTCCGGGTCCCGAAATGAGCAGTTCTTC.

This clonotype was picked up a small number of times. The V gene is TRBV3-1, the J gene TRBJ1-3; D perhaps matches TRBD1 (6 bases). The CDR3 extends over 16 amino acids. Looked up from germline, CDR1 is LGHDT and CDR2 is YNNKEL (reference sequence). V lost 0 bases, J lost 8 bases, and 17 bases lay in between. CDR3 DNA: TGTGCCAGCAGCCAAGATTCGGGGGGCCGCGAAGACACCATATATTTT. Its translation: CASSQDSGGREDTIYF.

CDR3 sequence (DNA): TGTGCCAGCAGTTTTGAGCCGCGGGCCGGGGAGCTGTTTTTT. It yields the protein CASSFEPRAGELFF. The chain has TRBV27 and TRBJ2-2; D may be TRBD2 (5 bases). V was cut by 3 bases and J by 6 bases, with 11 bases left in between. The CDR3 runs to 14 residues. Germline V CDR1 and CDR2: MNHEY, SMNVEV (reference sequence).